Given below is one T cell receptor (beta chain) in context. Its recognized antigen is unknown. No per-base quality is available; no much larger clone lies one base away. The sample's time point, from its label and the paper: baseline before first vaccination. Samples from vaccinated people were obtained from the UK trials COV001 and COV002, which included a single-blind randomized controlled phase 2/3 trial of AZD1222 (ChAdOx1 nCoV-19) in healthy adults. Trial participant PBMC samples were collected at day 0 and day 28 after the second dose for TCRbeta chain sequencing. The CDR3 regions of human TCRbeta chains were analyzed by immunosequencing. For the original study's pipeline: TCRs in the repertoires were compared against a reference library of SARS-CoV-2-specific TCRs that had been generated with the MIRA antigen-specificity platform. Breadth was defined as the fraction of unique TCRs that were SARS-CoV-2-associated, and depth was defined as the fraction of total T cells that were SARS-CoV-2-associated. Using the MIRA data, every spike-specific TCR was mapped to the spike region that the TCR reacted to and assigned to either a CD4 or a CD8 class. Log10-transformed breadth and depth values were compared by one-way ANOVA with Sidak's multiple comparisons tests. This immuneACCESS table, as held by TCRdb, lists in-frame sequences with V and J called but not all clones. Of the missing ones, under half trace to an unresolved V gene in checked studies; the others have no known cause. V and J calls and clone size come straight from that table; D and trimming were deduced from the DNA. Recorded for this sample are approximately 110,000 clones; roughly 87% of them occurred a single time. The ten largest account for 4.5% to 6% of the sample.

This sample stems from a study of T cell responses to AZD1222 COVID-19 vaccine (dated by TCRdb to the early 2020s). Concerning the study at large: AZD1222 recipients given second doses at about 4 weeks or at about 12 weeks were pooled, since spike-specific TCR depth and breadth were not found to differ between the two schedules. TCR sequencing covered some 250 trial participants: 200 to 220 given two doses of AZD1222 and 26 given two doses of MenACWY control vaccine. Enrollment into the trials was organized by age into subgroups of 18-55, 56-69 and 70-plus years, and those subgroups contained about 160, 30 and 59 TCR-sequenced participants, respectively. The full study reports these points: Reportedly, close to half of the unique spike-specific TCRs recognized epitopes lying outside the regions that are mutated in the B.1.351 and B.1.1.7 variants. Spike-specific TCR breadth and depth rose significantly after two AZD1222 doses compared with day 0 and with MenACWY recipients. In the small 56-69-year group, the increase in depth fell short of significance, most likely because of low power. Participants were mostly white British, with more females than males. The authors suggested clonal diversity may have been underestimated. Conclusions about previously exposed vaccinees are limited because only a handful of AZD1222 recipients were SARS-CoV-2 seropositive at baseline. The vaccine-associated CD4 TCRs covered the entire spike protein, and the dominant responses fell in regions 160-218 and 743-854. Because no day 14 peak-response samples were available, the repertoires could be characterized only after the peak T cell response.

The receptor was isolated from an adult in good health. The specimen was peripheral blood, collected on day 0 of AZD1222 vaccination.

The CDR3 here reads CASTQTLGSTDTQYF. At the DNA level, the sequence is TGTGCCAGCACCCAGACACTAGGAAGCACAGATACGCAGTATTTT. In this chain, TRBV4-2 is recombined with TRBJ2-3; tentative D gene TRBD2, with 5 bases matching. V was cut back by 7 bases and J by 0 bases, leaving a gap of 14 bases between them. From cysteine to phenylalanine, the CDR3 is 15 amino acids long. Just the 45-base CDR3 DNA is kept, in frame starting at base 1. Looking up the germline V gene yields CDR1 LGHNA and CDR2 YNFKEQ.